This entry lists 8 T cell receptor beta chains sequenced from one sample in a study of T cell responses to AZD1222 COVID-19 vaccine (dated by TCRdb to 2020 to 2022). Taken with the paper, the label for time point translates to: baseline before first vaccination. The library was generated by the immunoSEQ multiplex PCR assay. TCRdb mirrors the immuneACCESS table, restricted to in-frame sequences. Some clones are absent from its copies; in checked studies, under half trace to an unresolved V gene, and the reason for the others is unknown. Within this sample are roughly 150,000 clones, with approximately 83% of them counted one time only. The ten top clones hold over 7% of the sample. The material sequenced was peripheral blood, taken on day 0 of AZD1222 vaccination. Every receptor here comes from an adult in good health.

The V gene is TRBV15, the J gene TRBJ1-6; 7 nucleotides agree with TRBD1. Germline CDR1 LNHNV, CDR2 YYDKDF (reference sequence). This CDR3 has 15 residues. V was pared by 5 bases and J by 7 bases, with 8 bases of the junction left unmatched. CDR3 sequence reads: CATSPRDSGNSPLHF. The CDR3 coding sequence is TGTGCCACCAGCCCCCGGGACAGCGGGAATTCACCCCTCCACTTT.

V and J are TRBV9 and TRBJ1-2; possibly TRBD1 for D (5 bases). Trimming cost V 3 bases and J 4 bases, with 13 bases left between them. Germline V lookup: CDR1 SGDLS, CDR2 YYNGEE. This CDR3 contains 14 residues. The CDR3 loop is CASSGDWDPYGYTF. As DNA, the CDR3 is TGTGCCAGCAGCGGCGACTGGGACCCCTATGGCTACACCTTC. Drawing the rest from reference TRBV9 and TRBJ1-2, the complete variable domain is DSGVTQTPKHLITATGQRVTLRCSPRSGDLSVYWYQQSLDQGLQFLIQYYNGEERAKGNILERFSAQQFPDLHSELNLSSLELGDSALYFCASSGDWDPYGYTFGSGTRLTVV.

Only a few counts were recorded for this clone. The CDR3 is CASSPKADSGNTIYF. CDR3 DNA: TGTGCCAGCTCACCAAAGGCGGACTCTGGAAACACCATATATTTT. The chain uses TRBV18 and TRBJ1-3; no clear D. V dropped 2 bases and J dropped 0 bases, with 8 bases sitting between them. Looked up from germline, CDR1 is KGHSH and CDR2 is LQKENI. The CDR3 runs 15 residues.

The chain is built from TRBV30 and TRBJ1-5; D may be TRBD1 (6 bases). The V gene's germline CDR1 is GTSNPN and CDR2 SVGIG (reference sequence). V dropped 3 bases and J dropped 7 bases, with 19 bases sitting between them. The CDR3 has 15 residues. DNA of the CDR3: TGTGCCTGGAGATTGGCGGGGGGCCCGGGGCAGCCCCAGCATTTT. This codes for CAWRLAGGPGQPQHF.

V gene TRBV25-1 combines with J gene TRBJ2-7, with unresolved D. The germline V gene encodes CDR1 MGHDK and CDR2 SYGVNS. Trimming left V 1 base short and J 5 bases short, with 3 bases between. There are 11 residues in the CDR3. CDR3 coding DNA: TGTGCCAGCAGTGAATCCCACGAGCAGTACTTC. This codes for CASSESHEQYF.

J is TRBJ1-1 and V is TRBV9; D is undetermined. CDR3 length: 16 residues. Germline assignment: CDR1 SGDLS and CDR2 YYNGEE. Trimming removed 4 bases from V and 1 base from J, with 17 bases in between. This chain's CDR3 is CASSPMFRVGNTEAFF. The CDR3 nucleotides read TGTGCCAGCAGCCCAATGTTTAGGGTGGGGAACACTGAAGCTTTCTTT.

The chain employs TRBV14 and TRBJ1-1; D call uncertain. The V gene's germline CDR1 is SGHDN and CDR2 FVKESK. The CDR3 runs to 13 residues. Trimming took 4 bases from V and 4 from J, leaving 10 bases between them. The CDR3 region has the DNA TGTGCCAGCAGCCGATCGAGAAGCACTGAAGCTTTCTTT. This codes for CASSRSRSTEAFF.

V usage is TRBV5-1 and J usage is TRBJ2-1; 10 positions match TRBD1. Germline CDR1 reads SGHRS; CDR2 reads YFSETQ. The CDR3 runs 15 residues. The V segment lost 4 bases and the J segment 4 bases; nucleotides outside the gene matches: 5. This CDR3 is CASSEQGQGYNEQFF. CDR3 bases: TGCGCCAGCAGCGAGCAGGGACAGGGGTACAATGAGCAGTTCTTC.